This T cell receptor (beta chain) emerged from a study of T cells after yellow fever vaccination. UMIs were added to TCR cDNA along with a universal primer site when it was made by 5'RACE template switching. TCRdb analysed the 5' RACE reads with MiXCR anew, one entry per CDR3 protein. This sample has under 300,000 distinct CDR3 sequences; around 6.7% occur once, and the top ten carry about 1%. A word on this clonotype: Its specificity is not known.

Per the germline V gene, CDR1 is MNHEY and CDR2 is SVGAGI. Germline trimming cut 7 bases from V and 2 bases from J; bases unmatched to any gene: 5. The CDR3 sequence is 15 residues long. Study-level findings and limits: The secondary T-cell response peaked on day 5, not day 15, but was weaker. Reappearing after the booster were most of the clones from primary vaccination (roughly 96% CD4, 88% CD8).

The TCR comes from a man in his thirties or forties who received the YFV17D yellow fever vaccine. The chain links TRBV6-5 to TRBJ2-1; the match to TRBD2 covers 10 bases. Sequencing used CD4+ T cells sorted from PBMCs, obtained on the day of the yellow fever booster vaccination. CDR3 region: CASNLAGAPYNEQFF. CDR3 nucleotides: TGTGCCAGCAACCTAGCGGGAGCCCCCTACAATGAGCAGTTCTTC.